These 19 T cell receptor beta chains were all obtained from the same sample, sequenced in a study of response to subunit inactivated influenza vaccine. TCRdb recomputed calls from the RT-PCR reads with MiXCR, one row per CDR3 protein. Of roughly 460,000 distinct CDR3 sequences listed, approximately 11% are singletons. Source: PBMCs from blood, taken 40 to 50 days after vaccination. These receptors all come from a man aged 50-60 years who received an inactivated influenza vaccine.

This clonotype was seen ten or more times. This rearrangement joins TRBV5-1 to TRBJ2-7; 8 nucleotides match TRBD1. The V gene end was trimmed by 9 bases and the J gene end by 0 bases; junction bases not matched to a gene: 8. The CDR3 loop spans 14 amino acids. The germline V gene has CDR1 SGHRS and CDR2 YFSETQ. CDR3 sequence (DNA): TGCGCCACCCGACAGGGGTTAAGCTCCTACGAGCAGTACTTC. This encodes CATRQGLSSYEQYF. Drawing the rest from reference TRBV5-1 and TRBJ2-7, the complete variable domain is KAGVTQTPRYLIKTRGQQVTLSCSPISGHRSVSWYQQTPGQGLQFLFEYFSETQRNKGNFPGRFSGRQFSNSRSEMNVSTLELGDSALYLCATRQGLSSYEQYFGPGTRLTVT.

This clonotype was recorded at least ten times. The rearrangement joins TRBV12-3 or TRBV12-4 to TRBJ1-5; D remains unclear. The CDR3 spans 13 residues. V was shortened by 0 bases and J by 5 bases, with 5 bases between the two germline ends. The CDR3: CASSLAAYQPQHF. The CDR3 DNA follows: TGTGCCAGCAGTTTAGCGGCCTATCAGCCCCAGCATTTT.

This clonotype was seen at least ten times. In DNA, the CDR3 is TGTGCCACCAGCGCCTCGACCTTCGGGGAGCTGTTTTTT. As protein: CATSASTFGELFF. This chain uses TRBV15 with TRBJ2-2, with D hard to call. The germline V gene has CDR1 LNHNV and CDR2 YYDKDF (reference sequence). CDR3 length: 13 residues. V dropped 5 bases and J dropped 7 bases, with 11 bases sitting between them.

This clonotype was observed at least ten times. This chain links TRBV2 with TRBJ1-2; possible D gene TRBD1, 5 bases. Trimming left V 4 bases short and J 8 bases short, with 17 bases between. Per germline, CDR1 SNHLY and CDR2 FYNNEI. CDR3 size: 14 residues. The CDR3: CASSVGANLQGYTF. The CDR3, as DNA: TGTGCCAGCAGTGTCGGGGCTAACCTCCAGGGCTACACCTTC.

V usage is TRBV11-2 and J usage is TRBJ2-7; no definite D call. Germline V gene data show CDR1 as SGHAT and CDR2 as FQNNGV. The CDR3 is 16 residues long. Trimming cost V 3 bases and J 3 bases, with 18 bases left between them. CDR3 in amino acids: CASSLGRWFSDYEQYF. The CDR3, as DNA: TGTGCCAGCAGCTTGGGTCGGTGGTTCTCAGACTACGAGCAGTACTTC. The whole variable domain, filled in from reference TRBV11-2 and TRBJ2-7, reads EAGVAQSPRYKIIEKRQSVAFWCNPISGHATLYWYQQILGQGPKLLIQFQNNGVVDDSQLPKDRFSAERLKGVDSTLKIQPAKLEDSAVYLCASSLGRWFSDYEQYFGPGTRLTVT.

This clonotype occurred a few times. The V and J genes are TRBV7-2 and TRBJ2-5, with unresolved D. The CDR3 is 15 residues long. V lost 1 base and J lost 2, with 11 bases in between. CDR1 SGHTA and CDR2 FQGNSA come from the germline V gene. Here the CDR3 DNA reads TGTGCCAGCAGCTTAGACCGCGGACCACAAGAGACCCAGTACTTC. This codes for CASSLDRGPQETQYF.

The chain has TRBV6-6 and TRBJ1-1; D not resolved. CDR3 length equals 13 residues. The ends were cut back, 4 bases at V and 0 bases at J, with 6 bases in the middle. Germline values: CDR1 MNHNY, CDR2 SVGAGI (reference sequence). CDR3 loop: CASSSPLNTEAFF. DNA of the CDR3: TGTGCCAGCAGTTCCCCTCTGAACACTGAAGCTTTCTTT.

This clonotype appeared many times. The chain combines TRBV7-2 with TRBJ1-2; D not resolved. Trimming cost V 3 bases and J 8 bases, with 10 bases left between them. The CDR3 is 12 amino acids. The germline gives CDR1 SGHTA, CDR2 FQGNSA. CDR3 DNA sequence: TGTGCCAGCAGCTTGGGCCTGGGAGGCTACACCTTC. Amino acid sequence: CASSLGLGGYTF.

The gene calls are TRBV4-2 and TRBJ1-4, with D uncertain. This CDR3 spans 15 amino acids. V lost 3 bases, J lost 7 bases, and 15 bases lay in between. Germline assignment: CDR1 LGHNA and CDR2 YNFKEQ. The CDR3 loop is CASSHPRANGEKLFF. CDR3 sequence (DNA): TGTGCCAGCAGCCACCCCCGCGCCAACGGTGAAAAACTGTTTTTT.

This clonotype was picked up a small number of times. The chain combines TRBV2 with TRBJ2-7; tentatively, D is TRBD2 (6 bases). Germline-derived CDR1 and CDR2 are SNHLY and FYNNEI. The germline V and J ends were trimmed by 8 bases and 3 bases, with 14 bases remaining between them. This CDR3 is built from 13 residues. CDR3 in amino acids: CASVRRGNYEQYF. CDR3 coding DNA: TGTGCCAGCGTGCGACGGGGGAACTACGAGCAGTACTTC.

This clonotype occurred a few times. The chain has TRBV20-1 and TRBJ1-2; 11 bases fit TRBD1. CDR1 DFQATT and CDR2 SNEGSKA come from the germline V gene (reference sequence). Trimming removed 5 bases from V and 5 bases from J; junction bases left unmatched: 10. The CDR3 has 15 amino acids. CDR3 sequence (DNA): TGCAGTGCTGCCGTCCTGGGGACAGGGGGGTATGGCTACACCTTC. The encoded protein is CSAAVLGTGGYGYTF.

The CDR3, as DNA: TGCGCCAGCAGCGCGGGGACAGGTTCCGAGCAGTACTTC. Its protein product is CASSAGTGSEQYF. The rearrangement joins TRBV5-1 to TRBJ2-7, with 8 positions matching TRBD1. Germline V gene data show CDR1 as SGHRS and CDR2 as YFSETQ. J gave up 6 bases and V 4 bases, and 6 bases lay outside the gene matches. The CDR3 sequence is 13 residues long.

The rearrangement uses TRBV29-1 and TRBJ2-3, with a possible D match to TRBD1 (6 bases). The V gene lost 6 bases and the J gene lost 4 bases, with 17 bases spanning the gap. This CDR3 has 14 residues. The germline gives CDR1 SQVTM, CDR2 ANQGSEA. The chain's CDR3 is CSVLGRTDPDTQYF. Written as DNA, the CDR3 is TGCAGCGTCCTGGGGCGGACAGACCCAGATACGCAGTATTTT.

Only a few counts were recorded for this clonotype. The genes are TRBV24-1 and TRBJ2-1; TRBD2 might be the D (5 bases). The CDR3 length is 16 residues. Per the germline V gene, CDR1 is KGHDR and CDR2 is SFDVKD. V lost 5 bases, J lost 1 base, and 14 bases lay in between. CDR3 sequence: CATSGSSPGSYNEQFF. DNA of the CDR3: TGTGCCACCAGTGGCTCATCCCCGGGGTCCTACAATGAGCAGTTCTTC.

This clonotype appeared many times. The gene calls are TRBV9 and TRBJ2-3; D remains unclear. Germline-derived CDR1 and CDR2 are SGDLS and YYNGEE. With 2 bases removed from V and 0 bases from J, the gap between germline ends came to 10 bases. The CDR3 is 15 amino acids. This CDR3 reads CASSVVWGSTDTQYF. In DNA form, the CDR3 reads TGTGCCAGCAGCGTCGTATGGGGTAGCACAGATACGCAGTATTTT.

The chain links TRBV27 to TRBJ2-5, with 7 bases matching TRBD1. The germline V gene encodes CDR1 MNHEY and CDR2 SMNVEV (reference sequence). V was pared by 5 bases and J by 5 bases, with 11 bases of the junction left unmatched. The CDR3 length is 15 residues. The CDR3 is CASSPSRDSGETQYF. CDR3 bases: TGTGCCAGCAGTCCGTCCCGGGACAGTGGCGAGACCCAGTACTTC.

This clonotype was observed a few times. The rearrangement joins TRBV29-1 to TRBJ2-2; D is perhaps TRBD2 (6 bases). The CDR3 covers 14 residues. Germline loops: CDR1 SQVTM, CDR2 ANQGSEA. V was cut by 5 bases and J by 4 bases, with 14 bases left in between. CDR3 loop: CSVTWGDITGELFF. CDR3 nucleotide sequence: TGCAGCGTTACCTGGGGGGATATCACCGGGGAGCTGTTTTTT.

This clonotype occurred a few times. The chain is built from TRBV5-1 and TRBJ2-3; TRBD2 agrees at 11 bases. V was clipped by 6 bases and J by 6 bases; unmatched bases: 9. The CDR3 sequence is 15 residues long. CDR1 and CDR2 from the germline V gene are SGHRS and YFSETQ. The CDR3 region is CASTRLAGSADTQYF. In DNA, the CDR3 is TGCGCCAGCACCAGACTAGCGGGGTCGGCGGATACGCAGTATTTT.

This chain links TRBV30 with TRBJ1-5; weak D call: TRBD1 (5 bases). The germline CDR1 and CDR2 sequences are GTSNPN and SVGIG (reference sequence). The CDR3 has 14 amino acids. The ends were cut back, 2 bases at V and 2 bases at J, with 10 bases in the middle. Here the CDR3 reads CAWSRTTRNQPQHF. As DNA, the CDR3 is TGTGCCTGGAGTCGGACAACGCGCAATCAGCCCCAGCATTTT.